This T cell receptor beta chain emerged from a study of cytomegalovirus exposure and HLA in healthy donors. At the level of the study: An earlier analysis found 100 million or so unique TCR beta sequences from approximately 190 million T cells.

It was with 60 Vbeta and 13 Jbeta primers that the PCR ran. The repertoire was sequenced with immunoSEQ multiplex PCR; TCRdb's copy has only in-frame clones and lacks some. The sample totals 200,000 to 250,000 clones. Germline lookup yields CDR1 SGHRS and CDR2 YFSETQ. CDR3 length: 14 amino acids. The ends were cut back, 3 bases at V and 3 bases at J, with 12 bases in the middle. The chain couples TRBV5-1 to TRBJ1-1; a weak D match, TRBD1 (5 bases). The receptor was isolated from a woman aged 25 to 39 in good health and CMV-seropositive. The sequenced sample was PBMCs. CDR3 nucleotides: TGCGCCAGCAGCTCGCTCGGAGGGGACACTGAAGCTTTCTTT. Translating it yields CASSSLGGDTEAFF.